Shown below are 23 T cell receptor beta chains from a single sample sequenced in a study of human T cells and chemical hapten exposure (dated by TCRdb to about 2021). Library preparation employed RACE. This sample was sequenced with a NextSeq 500. The public reads were quality trimmed at Q25 with fastp and then assembled into clones with MiXCR by TCRdb, keeping productive beta chains. Records with the same CDR3 protein are collapsed into one entry carrying the most frequent genes and DNA. The table for this sample lists some 77,000 distinct CDR3 sequences; about a tenth of them were counted only once. Clones ranked in the top ten supply around 1.5% of the sample. The time point label of this sample denotes: patch test 1, 2 weeks after DPC sensitization. Per the publication, the treatment or condition label means: therapeutic diphenylcyclopropenone sensitization with weekly scalp DPC. The sample was whole blood, taken in connection with sensitization to the hapten diphenylcyclopropenone (DPC). These receptors originate from a woman aged 50 to 60 with alopecia areata. Some clones in this sample may be carry-over from other donors' samples.

This clonotype occurred once. The chain carries TRBV7-8 and TRBJ2-1; 11 nucleotides align to TRBD2. The ends lost 5 bases at V and 5 bases at J; junction bases unmatched: 5. Germline V lookup: CDR1 SGHVS, CDR2 FQNEAQ. CDR3 length: 15 amino acids. The CDR3 coding sequence is TGTGCCAGCAGCCCTAGCGGGAGGTCCGACAATGAGCAGTTCTTC. This sequence encodes CASSPSGRSDNEQFF.

This clonotype has ten or more counts. The chain links TRBV30 to TRBJ1-1; a weak D match, TRBD1 (5 bases). The ends were cut back, 3 bases at V and 3 bases at J, with 14 bases in the middle. This CDR3 comprises 14 residues. CDR1 is GTSNPN and CDR2 is SVGIG in the germline V gene (reference sequence). The CDR3 DNA is TGTGCCTGGAGCCTGGGGGGAAGATACACTGAAGCTTTCTTT. Its translation is CAWSLGGRYTEAFF.

The genes are TRBV28 and TRBJ2-7; D is unresolved. The V and J ends lost 9 bases and 5 bases respectively, with 20 bases between them. This CDR3 has 14 residues. Germline V gene sequence: CDR1 MDHEN, CDR2 SYDVKM. CDR3 residues: CASRAASTIDEQYF. The CDR3 bases are TGTGCCAGTCGAGCCGCCAGCACAATTGACGAGCAGTACTTC.

This clonotype was detected only a few times. This chain uses TRBV3-1 with TRBJ1-4, with D possibly TRBD1 on 5 matching bases. The germline CDR1 and CDR2 sequences are LGHDT and YNNKEL (reference sequence). V lost 1 base, J lost 0 bases, and 9 bases lay in between. The CDR3 runs 16 residues. CDR3 loop: CASSQGTRPTNEKLFF. The DNA of the CDR3 is TGTGCCAGCAGCCAAGGGACAAGACCAACTAATGAAAAACTGTTTTTT.

This clonotype was seen a few times. The chain carries TRBV18 and TRBJ1-1, with D possibly being TRBD1 (5 bases). The CDR3 covers 16 residues. The ends were cut back, 6 bases at V and 0 bases at J, with 17 bases in the middle. Germline values: CDR1 KGHSH, CDR2 LQKENI. This chain's CDR3 is CASSLRDLGMNTEAFF. The CDR3 nucleotides are TGTGCCAGCTCTCTCAGGGACCTAGGAATGAACACTGAAGCTTTCTTT.

This clonotype came up many times. The rearrangement links TRBV18 to TRBJ2-6, with TRBD1 as a possible D gene (5 bases). V was cut by 3 bases and J by 4 bases, with 10 bases left in between. The CDR3 sequence is 15 residues long. Germline values: CDR1 KGHSH, CDR2 LQKENI. CDR3 loop: CASSPWGEGANVLTF. In DNA, the CDR3 is TGTGCCAGCTCACCCTGGGGCGAAGGGGCCAACGTCCTGACTTTC. Full variable domain (missing parts from reference TRBV18 and TRBJ2-6): NAGVMQNPRHLVRRRGQEARLRCSPMKGHSHVYWYRQLPEEGLKFMVYLQKENIIDESGMPKERFSAEFPKEGPSILRIQQVVRGDSAAYFCASSPWGEGANVLTFGAGSRLTVL.

This clonotype occurred a few times. The genes are TRBV7-2 and TRBJ2-7; 10 nucleotides line up with TRBD2. The CDR3 runs to 13 residues. The V gene's germline CDR1 is SGHTA and CDR2 FQGNSA. The V segment lost 5 bases and the J segment 7 bases; nucleotides outside the gene matches: 5. DNA of the CDR3: TGTGCCAGCAGCCCCGGACTAGCGGATGAGCAGTACTTC. It codes for CASSPGLADEQYF.

In DNA form, the CDR3 reads TGTGCCAGCAGTGAAGAAGGAGGGGTCAATGAGCAGTTCTTC. Translation: CASSEEGGVNEQFF. This chain uses TRBV6-1 with TRBJ2-1; D might be TRBD2 (6 bases). CDR3 length: 14 amino acids. Germline CDR1 is MNHNS and CDR2 is SASEGT. V dropped 1 base and J dropped 6 bases, with 10 bases sitting between them.

This clonotype has a count of ten or more. The chain couples TRBV30 to TRBJ1-1, with a tentative D call TRBD1 (5 bases). V shed 0 bases and J shed 5 bases, with 13 bases lying between them. Looked up from germline, CDR1 is GTSNPN and CDR2 is SVGIG (reference sequence). The CDR3 runs 14 residues. CDR3: CAWSVAGRETEAFF. In DNA form, the CDR3 reads TGTGCCTGGAGTGTTGCAGGGAGAGAAACTGAAGCTTTCTTT. The complete variable domain, with remaining parts taken from reference TRBV30 and TRBJ1-1, reads SQTIHQWPATLVQPVGSPLSLECTVEGTSNPNLYWYRQAAGRGLQLLFYSVGIGQISSEVPQNLSASRPQDRQFILSSKKLLLSDSGFYLCAWSVAGRETEAFFGQGTRLTVV.

This clonotype was seen only a few times. This chain connects TRBV15 to TRBJ1-6; unclear D gene. The CDR3 has 16 amino acids. V lost 3 bases to trimming and J lost 5 bases, with 14 bases between them. The germline gives CDR1 LNHNV, CDR2 YYDKDF (reference sequence). The CDR3 sequence is CATSRTAAWDNSPLHF. CDR3 nucleotides: TGTGCCACCAGCAGGACCGCCGCGTGGGATAATTCACCCCTCCACTTT. Complete variable domain (other parts from reference TRBV15 and TRBJ1-6): DAMVIQNPRYQVTQFGKPVTLSCSQTLNHNVMYWYQQKSSQAPKLLFHYYDKDFNNEADTPDNFQSRRPNTSFCFLDIRSPGLGDTAMYLCATSRTAAWDNSPLHFGNGTRLTVT.

The chain has TRBV10-2 and TRBJ1-1; 7 nucleotides match TRBD1. Germline lookup yields CDR1 WSHSY and CDR2 SAAADI. V gave up 2 bases and J gave up 4 bases; unmatched junction bases: 7. The CDR3 has 15 residues. The CDR3 region has the DNA TGCGCCAGCAGTGAGAGGGGGCATATAGGCACTGAAGCTTTCTTT. Its translation: CASSERGHIGTEAFF.

This clonotype showed up just a few times. The rearrangement uses TRBV19 and TRBJ2-2; 9 bases align to TRBD2. The length of the CDR3 is 15 residues. V trimming: 6 bases; J trimming: 5 bases; junction bases outside the gene matches: 7. Germline CDR1 and CDR2: LNHDA and SQIVND (reference sequence). Here the CDR3 DNA reads TGTGCCAGTAGAAGTGGCCTAGCGGGAACCGGGGAGCTGTTTTTT. It translates to CASRSGLAGTGELFF.

The sample holds a few counts of this clonotype. This chain joins TRBV7-9 and TRBJ2-7, with 12 bases matching TRBD2. The CDR3 extends over 16 amino acids. V lost 6 bases and J lost 2; bases outside the gene matches: 8. Germline V gene lookup returns CDR1 SEHNR and CDR2 FQNEAQ (reference sequence). The CDR3 DNA reads as TGTGCCAGCAGTTCCGGGACTAGCGGGCGACCCTACGAGCAGTACTTC. Its protein is CASSSGTSGRPYEQYF.

A few counts support this clonotype. DNA for the CDR3: TGCGCCAGCAGCTTAGACGGGACTACCCTCTCTGGGGCCAACGTCCTGACTTTC. Its translation: CASSLDGTTLSGANVLTF. The chain carries TRBV5-1 and TRBJ2-6; the match to TRBD2 covers 7 bases. After removal of 2 bases from V and 0 bases from J, the junction contained 8 bases not matched to a gene. Germline V gives CDR1 SGHRS, CDR2 YFSETQ. The CDR3 totals 18 residues.

The genes are TRBV12-2 and TRBJ2-1; the table calls TRBD1, which could not be checked here. TRBV12-2 is given as a pseudogene. The CDR3 totals 12 residues. The CDR3 sequence is CASRLELAPQFF. DNA of the CDR3: TGTGCAAGTCGCTTAGAGCTAGCGCCGCAGTTCTTC.

J is TRBJ1-2 and V is TRBV28, with TRBD1 identical over 7 bases. The CDR3 spans 14 residues. Germline assignment: CDR1 MDHEN and CDR2 SYDVKM. J lost 7 bases, V lost 2 bases, and 7 bases had no gene match. The CDR3 spells CASSLEVAGGGYTF. CDR3 DNA: TGTGCCAGCAGTTTAGAGGTGGCAGGGGGTGGCTACACCTTC.

This clonotype has more than one count but fewer than ten. The V and J genes are TRBV3-1 and TRBJ2-3; 8 bases align to TRBD2. This CDR3 comprises 16 residues. The germline CDR1 and CDR2 sequences are LGHDT and YNNKEL (reference sequence). The V and J ends lost 3 bases and 6 bases, in that order; junction bases with no gene match: 11. The CDR3 here is CASSQPSGTRGDTQYF. The CDR3 DNA reads as TGTGCCAGCAGCCAGCCCTCCGGGACTAGAGGGGATACGCAGTATTTT.

For this clonotype: This may be a read error, as it is one base from a much larger clone. This chain links TRBV15 with TRBJ2-2; TRBD1 agrees at 8 bases. The CDR3 loop spans 14 amino acids. Germline assignment: CDR1 LNHNV and CDR2 YYDKDF (reference sequence). Unmatched junction bases numbered 4, after V lost 3 bases and J lost 7 bases. The CDR3 sequence: CATSRGQASGELFF. The DNA of the CDR3 is TGTGCCACCAGCAGGGGACAGGCGAGCGGGGAGCTGTTTTTT.

CDR3 DNA: TGTGCCAGCAGAGAGGGACAGGGTTTGAACACTGAAGCTTTCTTT. As protein: CASREGQGLNTEAFF. V usage is TRBV28 and J usage is TRBJ1-1, with 9 nucleotides matching TRBD1. The CDR3 is made up of 15 amino acids. V was clipped by 6 bases and J by 0 bases; unmatched bases: 5. In germline, CDR1 is MDHEN, CDR2 SYDVKM.

The V gene is TRBV6-5, the J gene TRBJ2-7, with no clear D. The CDR3 is 14 amino acids. Germline V lookup: CDR1 MNHEY, CDR2 SVGAGI. V was pared by 4 bases and J by 6 bases, with 16 bases between. Here the CDR3 DNA reads TGTGCCAGCAGTTCCGGCAGGTATAGGTCCGAGCAGTACTTC. Protein: CASSSGRYRSEQYF.

The V call is TRBV5-1, the J call TRBJ2-7; TRBD2 matches at 12 bases. Germline V gene data show CDR1 as SGHRS and CDR2 as YFSETQ. The CDR3 sequence is 16 residues long. V lost 4 bases and J lost 5; bases outside the gene matches: 10. The CDR3 region has the DNA TGCGCCAGCAGCCCGGGACTAGCGGGTTCTCTACACGAGCAGTACTTC. Protein sequence: CASSPGLAGSLHEQYF.

With respect to this clonotype: This clone may be a read error of a much larger clone one base away. The conserved phenylalanine or tryptophan normally closing the CDR3 is absent here, so this likely arose from a read error. This chain links TRBV20-1 with TRBJ2-5, with 11 bases aligning to TRBD2. The germline V gene encodes CDR1 DFQATT and CDR2 SNEGSKA (reference sequence). The CDR3 spans 13 residues. After removal of 2 bases from V and 5 bases from J, the junction contained 1 base not matched to a gene. CDR3 DNA sequence: TGCAGTGCTAGAAGACTAGCGGGGGAGACCCAGTACTCC. Its translation: CSARRLAGETQYS.

This clonotype has a count of ten or more. The junction departs from the called germline gene at one end, perhaps through a read error. The chain combines TRBV7-7 with TRBJ2-5, with D maybe TRBD2 (5 bases). Germline-derived CDR1 and CDR2 are SSHAT and FNYEAQ (reference sequence). This CDR3 has 15 residues. CDR3: CASSGGRSPQETQYF. DNA for the CDR3: TGTGCTAGCAGCGGCGGACGGAGCCCGCAAGAGACCCAGTACTTC.